A single sample gave rise to the 18 T cell receptor beta chains below, sequenced in a study of T-cell reconstitution after alpha-beta-depleted transplantation in children. Construction of the TCRbeta library involved unique molecular identifiers. TCRdb independently ran MiXCR on the PCR reads; one entry per CDR3 protein. In the table there are approximately 70,000 distinct CDR3 sequences, roughly 5% of which are singletons. The starting material was PBMCs, mostly from graft donor cells, obtained 180 days after TCRalphabeta/CD19-depleted stem cell transplant. All receptors come from a boy in the first two years of life who had a stem cell transplant for acute myeloid leukemia, so the T cells may come from the graft donor.

In this sample, this clonotype turned up many times. CDR3 nucleotides: TGTGCATCAGGGGGTCCAAGCTCCTATAATTCACCCCTCCACTTT. It translates to CASGGPSSYNSPLHF. This chain connects TRBV30 to TRBJ1-6, with 7 bases lining up with TRBD1. The V gene's germline CDR1 is GTSNPN and CDR2 SVGIG (reference sequence). The CDR3 has 15 amino acids.

There are many counts of this clonotype. The chain carries TRBV4-2 and TRBJ2-4; either TRBD1 or TRBD2 may fit D (6 bases each). The CDR3 extends over 18 amino acids. Looked up from germline, CDR1 is LGHNA and CDR2 is YNFKEQ. The V end lost 3 bases, the J end lost 2 bases, and 20 bases lay between the germline ends. The CDR3 reads CASSHSTKGGAPKNIQYF. In DNA, the CDR3 is TGTGCCAGCAGCCACAGCACTAAGGGGGGCGCGCCCAAAAACATTCAGTACTTC.

This clonotype was detected many times. The CDR3 reads CASSPGPREQFF. The CDR3 nucleotides read TGTGCCAGTAGCCCGGGACCCCGGGAGCAGTTCTTC. The chain couples TRBV19 to TRBJ2-1, with D perhaps TRBD1 or TRBD2 (5 bases each). The CDR3 is 12 residues long. Germline V gene data show CDR1 as LNHDA and CDR2 as SQIVND (reference sequence). V lost 6 bases and J lost 10, with 13 bases in between.

This clonotype is classed as medium-sized. The chain uses TRBV5-6 and TRBJ2-1; 9 nucleotides align to TRBD2. CDR1 and CDR2 (germline): SGHDT, YYEEEE. The J segment lost 4 bases and the V segment lost 4 bases, leaving 9 bases of the junction unmatched. This CDR3 region has 16 residues. The CDR3 DNA reads TGTGCCAGCAGCCCGGCTTTAGCGGGGGAGTACAATGAGCAGTTCTTC. It translates to CASSPALAGEYNEQFF.

This clonotype was counted at least ten times. The genes are TRBV2 and TRBJ2-7; 7 nucleotides agree with TRBD2. The CDR3 is 16 amino acids. From germline, CDR1 is SNHLY and CDR2 FYNNEI. The V and J ends lost 2 bases and 6 bases, in that order; junction bases with no gene match: 13. The CDR3 DNA reads TGTGCCAGCAGTGAAAACGGCCTAGCGGTTCCTTCCGAGCAGTACGTC. This sequence encodes CASSENGLAVPSEQYV.

There are many counts of this clonotype. This chain uses TRBV7-2 with TRBJ1-5; D gene ambiguous. V was shortened by 5 bases and J by 1 base, with 6 bases between the two germline ends. CDR1 is SGHTA and CDR2 is FQGNSA in the germline V gene. The CDR3 is 13 residues long. The CDR3 nucleotides are TGTGCCAGCAGCCTTGTAAGCAATCAGCCCCAGCATTTT. Residues: CASSLVSNQPQHF. The entire variable domain, with the rest obtained from reference TRBV7-2 and TRBJ1-5, is as follows: GAGVSQSPSNKVTEKGKDVELRCDPISGHTALYWYRQSLGQGLEFLIYFQGNSAPDKSGLPSDRFSAERTGGSVSTLTIQRTQQEDSAVYLCASSLVSNQPQHFGDGTRLSIL.

This clonotype came up many times. This rearrangement joins TRBV6-5 to TRBJ2-2; D call uncertain. This CDR3 spans 14 amino acids. V was trimmed by 2 bases and J by 1 base, leaving 5 bases between them. From germline, CDR1 is MNHEY and CDR2 SVGAGI. The CDR3 bases are TGTGCCAGCAGTTACGGGATGAACACCGGGGAGCTGTTTTTT. As protein: CASSYGMNTGELFF.

This clonotype was seen ten or more times. The V and J genes are TRBV5-1 and TRBJ1-4, with D hard to call. Trimming cost V 7 bases and J 6 bases, with 7 bases left between them. The CDR3 loop spans 11 amino acids. The germline CDR1 and CDR2 sequences are SGHRS and YFSETQ. The CDR3 nucleotides are TGCGCCAGCGGGATAGATGAAAAACTGTTTTTT. It specifies CASGIDEKLFF.

This clonotype was seen at least ten times. The chain combines TRBV11-3 with TRBJ2-2; the match to TRBD1 covers 9 bases. The CDR3 consists of 14 residues. V dropped 10 bases and J dropped 4; count of bases not matched to a gene: 7. Germline-derived CDR1 and CDR2 are SGHNT and YENEEA. The CDR3 region has the DNA TGTGCCATCCCAGGGACAGGGTTCACCGGGGAGCTGTTTTTT. This sequence encodes CAIPGTGFTGELFF.

The table lists this clonotype with many counts. This sequence joins TRBV2 and TRBJ1-5; D gene ambiguous. Germline-derived CDR1 and CDR2 are SNHLY and FYNNEI. Trimming cost V 1 base and J 3 bases, with 10 bases left between them. This CDR3 has 15 amino acids. DNA for the CDR3: TGTGCCAGCAGTGAAGGCCAATTGGACAATCAGCCCCAGCATTTT. Amino acid sequence: CASSEGQLDNQPQHF. Supplemented by reference TRBV2 and TRBJ1-5, the full variable domain reads EPEVTQTPSHQVTQMGQEVILRCVPISNHLYFYWYRQILGQKVEFLVSFYNNEISEKSEIFDDQFSVERPDGSNFTLKIRSTKLEDSAMYFCASSEGQLDNQPQHFGDGTRLSIL.

This clonotype was counted at least ten times. The chain links TRBV2 to TRBJ2-1, with TRBD2 as a possible D gene (7 bases). The CDR3 is 16 residues long. The germline V and J ends were trimmed by 6 bases and 4 bases, with 19 bases remaining between them. CDR1 is SNHLY, CDR2 FYNNEI, per germline. CDR3 amino acids: CASSSRGAGAYNEQFF. CDR3 in DNA: TGTGCCAGCAGCTCCCGAGGTGCGGGGGCATACAATGAGCAGTTCTTC. Complete variable domain (other parts from reference TRBV2 and TRBJ2-1): EPEVTQTPSHQVTQMGQEVILRCVPISNHLYFYWYRQILGQKVEFLVSFYNNEISEKSEIFDDQFSVERPDGSNFTLKIRSTKLEDSAMYFCASSSRGAGAYNEQFFGPGTRLTVL.

This clonotype was seen repeatedly, ten times or more. The chain has TRBV27 and TRBJ2-7, with 8 bases fitting TRBD2. V trimming: 5 bases; J trimming: 6 bases; junction bases outside the gene matches: 6. Germline CDR1 MNHEY, CDR2 SMNVEV (reference sequence). The CDR3 is 13 amino acids. CDR3: CASSQPGTSEQYV. CDR3 nucleotide sequence: TGTGCCAGCAGTCAACCAGGGACTAGCGAGCAGTACGTC.

At least ten counts were recorded for this clonotype. The gene calls are TRBV3-1 and TRBJ1-1, with a possible D match to TRBD1 (6 bases). The V gene's germline CDR1 is LGHDT and CDR2 YNNKEL (reference sequence). V was clipped by 0 bases and J by 6 bases, with 14 bases between them. The CDR3 runs 15 residues. The CDR3 reads CASSQDGGQIPEAFF. The CDR3 region has the DNA TGTGCCAGCAGCCAAGATGGGGGACAAATTCCTGAAGCTTTCTTT.

This clonotype was observed many times. This chain joins TRBV20-1 and TRBJ1-6; 8 bases are a match to TRBD1. This CDR3 contains 13 residues. From germline, CDR1 is DFQATT and CDR2 SNEGSKA (reference sequence). Unmatched junction bases numbered 0, after V lost 3 bases and J lost 5 bases. CDR3 DNA: TGCAGTGCTAGGACAGGGGATAATTCACCCCTCCACTTT. Its protein is CSARTGDNSPLHF.

This clonotype was detected ten times or more. The chain uses TRBV6-5 and TRBJ1-5; 7 nucleotides agree with TRBD1. V gave up 10 bases and J gave up 4 bases; unmatched junction bases: 7. The CDR3 runs to 13 residues. Germline V gene lookup returns CDR1 MNHEY and CDR2 SVGAGI. Here the CDR3 DNA reads TGTGCCACCAAACAGGGGAGGAATCAGCCCCAGCATTTT. It translates to CATKQGRNQPQHF.

This clonotype appeared many times. This rearrangement joins TRBV11-3 to TRBJ2-6; no definite D call. V lost 4 bases, J lost 0 bases, and 4 bases lay in between. This CDR3 region has 14 residues. In germline, CDR1 is SGHNT, CDR2 YENEEA. The CDR3 here is CASSWSSGANVLTF. Here the CDR3 DNA reads TGTGCCAGCAGCTGGAGCTCTGGGGCCAACGTCCTGACTTTC. The variable domain in full, with the rest retrieved from reference TRBV11-3 and TRBJ2-6, is EAGVVQSPRYKIIEKKQPVAFWCNPISGHNTLYWYLQNLGQGPELLIRYENEEAVDDSQLPKDRFSAERLKGVDSTLKIQPAELGDSAVYLCASSWSSGANVLTFGAGSRLTVL.

This clonotype was detected ten times or more. V and J are TRBV12-3 or TRBV12-4 and TRBJ2-3; D is unresolved. This CDR3 has 13 residues. Trimming left V 3 bases short and J 0 bases short, with 4 bases between. The CDR3 sequence: CASSFDSTDTQYF. The CDR3 region has the DNA TGTGCCAGCAGTTTTGATAGCACAGATACGCAGTATTTT.

This clonotype was seen a few times. The gene calls are TRBV20-1 and TRBJ2-7, with D maybe TRBD2 (5 bases). CDR3 length: 10 amino acids. Trimming shortened V by 6 bases and J by 7 bases, and 10 bases separated the two germline ends. The V gene's germline CDR1 is DFQATT and CDR2 SNEGSKA (reference sequence). The DNA of the CDR3 is TGCAGTGCACCGAAGCGGGAGCAGTACTTC. Amino acids: CSAPKREQYF.